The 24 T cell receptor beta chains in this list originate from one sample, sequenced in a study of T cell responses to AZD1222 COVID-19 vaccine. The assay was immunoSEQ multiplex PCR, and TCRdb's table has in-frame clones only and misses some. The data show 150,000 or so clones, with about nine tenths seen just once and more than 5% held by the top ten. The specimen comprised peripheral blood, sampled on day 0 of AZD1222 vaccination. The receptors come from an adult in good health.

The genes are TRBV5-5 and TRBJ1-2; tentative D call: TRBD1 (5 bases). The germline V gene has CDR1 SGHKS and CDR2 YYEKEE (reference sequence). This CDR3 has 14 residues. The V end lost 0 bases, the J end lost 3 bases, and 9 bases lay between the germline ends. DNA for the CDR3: TGTGCCAGCAGCTTGGGGGGCCCCTACTATGGCTACACCTTC. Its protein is CASSLGGPYYGYTF.

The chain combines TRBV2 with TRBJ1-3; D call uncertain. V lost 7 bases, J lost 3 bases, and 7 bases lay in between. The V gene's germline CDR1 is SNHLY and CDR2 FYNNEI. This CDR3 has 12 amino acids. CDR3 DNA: TGTGCCAGCACGGAAGGTGGAAACACCATATATTTT. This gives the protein CASTEGGNTIYF. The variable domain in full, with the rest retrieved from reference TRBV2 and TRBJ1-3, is EPEVTQTPSHQVTQMGQEVILRCVPISNHLYFYWYRQILGQKVEFLVSFYNNEISEKSEIFDDQFSVERPDGSNFTLKIRSTKLEDSAMYFCASTEGGNTIYFGEGSWLTVV.

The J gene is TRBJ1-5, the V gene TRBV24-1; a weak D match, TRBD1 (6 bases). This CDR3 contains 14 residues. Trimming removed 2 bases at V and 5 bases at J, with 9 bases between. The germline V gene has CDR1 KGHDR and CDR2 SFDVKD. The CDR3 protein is CATSDWAGDQPQHF. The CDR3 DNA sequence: TGTGCCACCAGTGATTGGGCAGGGGATCAGCCCCAGCATTTT.

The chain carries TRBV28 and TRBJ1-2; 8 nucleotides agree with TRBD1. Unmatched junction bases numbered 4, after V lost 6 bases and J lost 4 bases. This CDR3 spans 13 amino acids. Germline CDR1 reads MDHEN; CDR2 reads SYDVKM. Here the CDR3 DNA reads TGTGCCAGCAGCCGGACAGGGTCCTATGGCTACACCTTC. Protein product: CASSRTGSYGYTF.

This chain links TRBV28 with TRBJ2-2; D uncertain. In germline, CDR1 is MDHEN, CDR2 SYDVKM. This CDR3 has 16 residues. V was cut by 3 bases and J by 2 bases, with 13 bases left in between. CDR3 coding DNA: TGTGCCAGCAGTTTGAACCCAAACTCAAACACCGGGGAGCTGTTTTTT. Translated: CASSLNPNSNTGELFF.

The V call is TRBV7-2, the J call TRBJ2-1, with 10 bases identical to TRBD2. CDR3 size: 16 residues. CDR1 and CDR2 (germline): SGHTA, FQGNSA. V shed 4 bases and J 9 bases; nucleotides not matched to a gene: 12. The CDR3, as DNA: TGTGCCAGCAGCTCTTTAGTCGGGACTAGCGTCCCTGAGCAGTTCTTC. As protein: CASSSLVGTSVPEQFF. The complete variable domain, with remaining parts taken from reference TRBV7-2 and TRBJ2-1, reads GAGVSQSPSNKVTEKGKDVELRCDPISGHTALYWYRQSLGQGLEFLIYFQGNSAPDKSGLPSDRFSAERTGGSVSTLTIQRTQQEDSAVYLCASSSLVGTSVPEQFFGPGTRLTVL.

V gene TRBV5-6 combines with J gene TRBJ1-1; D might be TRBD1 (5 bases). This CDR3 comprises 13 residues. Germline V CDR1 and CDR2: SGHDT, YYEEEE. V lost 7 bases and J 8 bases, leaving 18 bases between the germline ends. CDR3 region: CASGTVQAREAFF. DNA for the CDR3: TGTGCCAGCGGAACCGTACAGGCCCGAGAAGCTTTCTTT.

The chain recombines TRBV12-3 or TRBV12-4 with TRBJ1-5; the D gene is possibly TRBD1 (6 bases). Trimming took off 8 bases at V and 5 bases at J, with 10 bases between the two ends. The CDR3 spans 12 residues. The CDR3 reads CASRGGDQPQHF. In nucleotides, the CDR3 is TGTGCCAGCCGGGGGGGCGATCAGCCCCAGCATTTT.

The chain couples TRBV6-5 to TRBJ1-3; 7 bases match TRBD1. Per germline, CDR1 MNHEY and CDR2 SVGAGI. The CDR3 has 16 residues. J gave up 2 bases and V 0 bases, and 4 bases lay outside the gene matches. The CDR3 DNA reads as TGTGCCAGCAGTTACTCCGGGACAGCCGCTGGAAACACCATATATTTT. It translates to CASSYSGTAAGNTIYF.

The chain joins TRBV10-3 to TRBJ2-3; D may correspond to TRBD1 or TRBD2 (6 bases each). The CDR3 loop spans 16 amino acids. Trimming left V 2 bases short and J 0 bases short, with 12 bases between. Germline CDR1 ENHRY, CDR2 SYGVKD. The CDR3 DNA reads TGTGCCATCAGTGAGGGGGGGACAACCAGCACAGATACGCAGTATTTT. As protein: CAISEGGTTSTDTQYF.

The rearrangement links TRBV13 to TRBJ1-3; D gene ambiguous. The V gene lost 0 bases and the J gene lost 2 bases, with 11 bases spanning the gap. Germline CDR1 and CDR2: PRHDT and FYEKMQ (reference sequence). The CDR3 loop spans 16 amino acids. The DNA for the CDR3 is TGTGCCAGCAGCTTAGGGTCGCCTAAGGCTGGAAACACCATATATTTT. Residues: CASSLGSPKAGNTIYF. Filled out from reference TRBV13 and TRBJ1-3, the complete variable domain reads AAGVIQSPRHLIKEKRETATLKCYPIPRHDTVYWYQQGPGQDPQFLISFYEKMQSDKGSIPDRFSAQQFSDYHSELNMSSLELGDSALYFCASSLGSPKAGNTIYFGEGSWLTVV.

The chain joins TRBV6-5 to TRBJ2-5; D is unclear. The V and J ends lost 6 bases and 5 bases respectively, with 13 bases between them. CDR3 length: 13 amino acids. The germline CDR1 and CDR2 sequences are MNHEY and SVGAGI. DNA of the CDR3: TGTGCCAGCAGAGCCGGAAATTTGGAGACCCAGTACTTC. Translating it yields CASRAGNLETQYF.

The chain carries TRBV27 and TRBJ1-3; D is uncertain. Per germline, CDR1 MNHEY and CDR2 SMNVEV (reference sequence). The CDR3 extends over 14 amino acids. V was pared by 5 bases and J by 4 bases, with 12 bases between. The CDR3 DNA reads TGTGCCAGCAGTAGATTGGGCCCGGGAAACACCATATATTTT. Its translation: CASSRLGPGNTIYF.

CDR3 bases: TGTGCCAGCAGTGGCCGGGACAGGGGCACTGGAAACACCATATATTTT. It yields the protein CASSGRDRGTGNTIYF. This chain links TRBV25-1 with TRBJ1-3; the match to TRBD1 covers 10 bases. V trimming: 4 bases; J trimming: 2 bases; junction bases outside the gene matches: 5. This CDR3 comprises 16 residues. Germline CDR1 is MGHDK and CDR2 is SYGVNS.

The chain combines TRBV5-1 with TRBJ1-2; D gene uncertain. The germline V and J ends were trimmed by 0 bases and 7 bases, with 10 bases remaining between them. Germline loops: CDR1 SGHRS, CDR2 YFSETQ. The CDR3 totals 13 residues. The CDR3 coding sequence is TGCGCCAGCAGCTTGGACACATCGGGTGGCTACACCTTC. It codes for CASSLDTSGGYTF.

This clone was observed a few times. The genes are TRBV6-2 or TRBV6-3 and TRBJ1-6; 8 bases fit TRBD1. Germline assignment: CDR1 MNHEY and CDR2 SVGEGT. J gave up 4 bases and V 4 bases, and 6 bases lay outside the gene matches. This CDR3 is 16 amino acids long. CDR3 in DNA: TGTGCCAGCAGTTGGAACCAGGGGGCTTATAATTCACCCCTCCACTTT. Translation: CASSWNQGAYNSPLHF.

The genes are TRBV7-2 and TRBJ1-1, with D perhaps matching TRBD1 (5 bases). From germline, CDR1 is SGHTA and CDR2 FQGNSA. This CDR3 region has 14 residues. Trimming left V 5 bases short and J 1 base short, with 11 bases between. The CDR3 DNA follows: TGTGCCAGCAGCACGGGACGGTGGAACACTGAAGCTTTCTTT. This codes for CASSTGRWNTEAFF.

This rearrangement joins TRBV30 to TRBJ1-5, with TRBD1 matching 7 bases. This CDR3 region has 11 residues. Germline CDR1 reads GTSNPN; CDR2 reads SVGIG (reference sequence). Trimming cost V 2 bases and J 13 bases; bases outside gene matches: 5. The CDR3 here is CAWSPGTVQHF. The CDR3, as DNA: TGTGCCTGGAGTCCCGGGACAGTGCAGCATTTT.

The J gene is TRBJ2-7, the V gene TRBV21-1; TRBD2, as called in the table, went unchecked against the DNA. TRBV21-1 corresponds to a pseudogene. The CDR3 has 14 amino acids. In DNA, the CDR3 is TGTGCCAGCAGTTATAGCGGGAGGTGGTACGAGCAGTACTTC. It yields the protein CASSYSGRWYEQYF.

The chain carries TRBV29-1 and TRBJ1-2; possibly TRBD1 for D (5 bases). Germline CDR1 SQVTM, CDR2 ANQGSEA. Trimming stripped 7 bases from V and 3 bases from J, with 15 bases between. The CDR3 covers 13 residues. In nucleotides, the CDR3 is TGCAGCGCCTCCAGCGGGGCGGACTATGGCTACACCTTC. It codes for CSASSGADYGYTF.

CDR3 region: CACPLSRNYGYTF. CDR3 nucleotides: TGTGCCTGCCCCCTCTCGCGGAACTATGGCTACACCTTC. The chain recombines TRBV30 with TRBJ1-2; D unclear. Germline V gene lookup returns CDR1 GTSNPN and CDR2 SVGIG (reference sequence). This CDR3 comprises 13 residues. V was clipped by 6 bases and J by 2 bases, with 13 bases between them.

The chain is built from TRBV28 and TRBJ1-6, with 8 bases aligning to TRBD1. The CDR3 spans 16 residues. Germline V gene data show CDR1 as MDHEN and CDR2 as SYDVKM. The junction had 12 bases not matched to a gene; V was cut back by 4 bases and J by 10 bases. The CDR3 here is CASSSWTGSEDSPLHF. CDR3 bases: TGTGCCAGCAGTTCCTGGACAGGGTCGGAAGACTCACCCCTCCACTTT.

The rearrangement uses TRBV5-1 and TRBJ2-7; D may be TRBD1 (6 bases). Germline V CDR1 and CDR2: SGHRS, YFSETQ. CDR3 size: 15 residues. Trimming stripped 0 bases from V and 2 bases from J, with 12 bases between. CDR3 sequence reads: CASSLDHREAYEQYF. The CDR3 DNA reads TGCGCCAGCAGCTTGGATCACAGGGAAGCCTACGAGCAGTACTTC. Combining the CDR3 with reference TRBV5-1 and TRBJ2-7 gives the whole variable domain KAGVTQTPRYLIKTRGQQVTLSCSPISGHRSVSWYQQTPGQGLQFLFEYFSETQRNKGNFPGRFSGRQFSNSRSEMNVSTLELGDSALYLCASSLDHREAYEQYFGPGTRLTVT.

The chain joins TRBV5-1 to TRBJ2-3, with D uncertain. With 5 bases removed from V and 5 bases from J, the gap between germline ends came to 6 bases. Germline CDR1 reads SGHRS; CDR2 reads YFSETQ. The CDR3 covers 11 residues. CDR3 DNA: TGCGCCAGCAGGTACGAAGATACGCAGTATTTT. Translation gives CASRYEDTQYF. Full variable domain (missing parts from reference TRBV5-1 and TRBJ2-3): KAGVTQTPRYLIKTRGQQVTLSCSPISGHRSVSWYQQTPGQGLQFLFEYFSETQRNKGNFPGRFSGRQFSNSRSEMNVSTLELGDSALYLCASRYEDTQYFGPGTRLTVL.